Listed below are T cell receptor beta chains from one sample, sequenced in a study of blood T cell repertoires in COVID-19. Sequencing was performed with immunoSEQ multiplex PCR; in TCRdb, only in-frame clones are kept and a portion is missing. The table includes 300,000 to 400,000 clones, around 86% detected once. Sequencing used peripheral blood. These receptors all come from a woman aged 50 to 60 with COVID-19, enrolled during active disease. Each CDR3 is given with its conserved first and last residue. Each record gives: J gene, D gene, V gene, clone size, CDR3 DNA, CDR3 protein. D genes are given only for firm matches. The size of a clone is reported for some rows only, either as once, few or many, or as a class for expanded clones.

TRBJ1-1,TRBD1,TRBV10-3,.,TGTGCCAGCAGGGGGGGAGGTACTGAAGCTTTCTTT,CASRGGGTEAFF
TRBJ2-1,.,TRBV29-1,.,TGCAGCGTTGAAATTACAGGGCAACCCTACAATGAGCAGTTCTTC,CSVEITGQPYNEQFF
TRBJ1-2,.,TRBV7-2,once,TGTGCCAGCAGCTTAGATGGGAGGGGCTGGAACTATGGCTACACCTTC,CASSLDGRGWNYGYTF
TRBJ1-1,TRBD1,TRBV2,once,TGTGCCAGCAGTGAATCAAGGACAGGGGGCTTCGGCACTGAAGCTTTCTTT,CASSESRTGGFGTEAFF
TRBJ1-2,TRBD1,TRBV19,.,TGTGCCAGTAGTATATTGGGGGCAGGGGGCGACTATGGCTACACCTTC,CASSILGAGGDYGYTF
TRBJ2-1,TRBD2,TRBV9,.,TGTGCCAGCAGCGTCATTAGCGGGAGAGTCGGCAATGAGCAGTTCTTC,CASSVISGRVGNEQFF
TRBJ1-1,.,TRBV19,.,TGTGCCAGTAGTATAAATCGGGGGAACACTGAAGCTTTCTTT,CASSINRGNTEAFF
TRBJ1-5,.,TRBV19,.,TGTGCCAGTAGTACCACCGGCGATTCTAGTCAGCCCCAGCATTTT,CASSTTGDSSQPQHF
TRBJ1-2,.,TRBV7-8,.,TGTGCCAGCAGCTTAGCCAGGGATGGCTACACCTTC,CASSLARDGYTF
TRBJ1-2,TRBD1,TRBV7-9,.,TGTGCCAGCAGCTCGACGGGACAGGCTACCGGCTACACCTTC,CASSSTGQATGYTF
TRBJ2-2,TRBD2,TRBV10-2,.,TGCGCCAGCAGTGAGAGGGCTAGCGGGGAGAACACCGGGGAGCTGTTTTTT,CASSERASGENTGELFF
TRBJ1-1,.,TRBV30,once,TGTGCCTGGAGTGTAAAGAGGTCAGAAGCTTTCTTT,CAWSVKRSEAFF
TRBJ2-5,TRBD2,TRBV9,.,TGTGCCAGCAGCGTAAGCGGGAGGCTGGAGACCCAGTACTTC,CASSVSGRLETQYF
TRBJ1-1,.,TRBV15,once,TGTGCCACCAGGGCTGTGGACATTAAGAACACTGAAGCTTTCTTT,CATRAVDIKNTEAFF
TRBJ2-2,.,TRBV14,.,TGTGCCAGCAGCCCCTTAAAGCACACCGGGGAGCTGTTTTTT,CASSPLKHTGELFF
TRBJ2-7,.,TRBV3-1/TRBV3-2,.,TGTGCCAGCAGCCAAGGTGTGCCTAGTGGGTACGAGCAGTACTTC,CASSQGVPSGYEQYF
TRBJ2-5,.,TRBV3-1/TRBV3-2,.,TGTGCCAGCAGCCAAACACAAGAGACCCAGTACTTC,CASSQTQETQYF
TRBJ1-2,.,TRBV5-4,.,TGTGCCAGCAGCGTTTGGCCCAACTATGGCTACACCTTC,CASSVWPNYGYTF
TRBJ1-2,.,TRBV14,.,TGTGCCAGCAGCCGTACTGCAGGGATCTATGGCTACACCTTC,CASSRTAGIYGYTF
TRBJ2-7,.,TRBV11-1,once,TGTGCCAGCAGCTTAGAAGGAGCTCTTCACGAGCAGTACTTC,CASSLEGALHEQYF
TRBJ2-1,TRBD2,TRBV5-4,.,TGTGCCAGCAGCCCGCGGACTAGCGGGAGGGATGAGCAGTTCTTC,CASSPRTSGRDEQFF
TRBJ2-1,TRBD2,TRBV7-6,.,TGTGCCAGCAGCATGGGACTAGCGGGTTTCTTAGGCTCCTACAATGAGCAGTTCTTC,CASSMGLAGFLGSYNEQFF
TRBJ2-7,TRBD1,TRBV30,once,TGTGCCTGGGGGGACAGGGGAACACTTAGCGCAGGGTACGAGCAGTACTTC,CAWGDRGTLSAGYEQYF
TRBJ2-3,.,TRBV15,.,TGTGCCACCAGCAAGAGTACAGGAAGCACAGATACGCAGTATTTT,CATSKSTGSTDTQYF
TRBJ1-2,.,TRBV28,.,TGTGCCAGCAGCCCTCGCTTAGGGAGAGCTAACTATGGCTACACCTTC,CASSPRLGRANYGYTF
TRBJ1-1,TRBD1,TRBV18,.,TGTGCCAGCTCCCTGGGACAGGGGGCATCGGAAGCTTTCTTT,CASSLGQGASEAFF
TRBJ1-6,TRBD1,TRBV5-4,few,TGTGCCAGCAGCTTGGACGGGGACGGGACAGGCAATAATTCACCCCTCCACTTT,CASSLDGDGTGNNSPLHF
TRBJ2-7,.,TRBV5-1,.,TGCGCCAGCAGCTTGGTCGAGGGAAGTCTCGACTACGAGCAGTACTTC,CASSLVEGSLDYEQYF
TRBJ1-6,.,TRBV7-2,few,TGTGCCAGCAGCTTTGGACAGTTACCCCTCCACTTT,CASSFGQLPLHF
TRBJ2-5,TRBD2,TRBV5-1,.,TGCGCCAGCAGCTTAGCGGGAGATCAAGAGACCCAGTACTTC,CASSLAGDQETQYF
TRBJ2-7,TRBD2,TRBV4-1,.,TGCGCCAGCAGCCAACAACCGGGACTAGCCTCGAGCTCCTACGAGCAGTACTTC,CASSQQPGLASSSYEQYF
TRBJ1-1,.,TRBV5-1,.,TGCGCCAGCAGCTTGGCCGATGTTCGGACTGAAGCTTTCTTT,CASSLADVRTEAFF
TRBJ1-3,.,TRBV6-1,.,TGTGCCAGCAGTGAAGCGGGCTTACGGGGAAACACCATATATTTT,CASSEAGLRGNTIYF
TRBJ1-4,.,TRBV19,.,TGTGCCAGTAGTATAGATCCGATTGCGCCTGCAACTAATGAAAAACTGTTTTTT,CASSIDPIAPATNEKLFF
TRBJ2-1,.,TRBV29-1,.,TGCAGCAGTACAGGACTACGCCACAATGAGCAGTTCTTC,CSSTGLRHNEQFF
TRBJ2-7,.,TRBV27,.,TGTGCCGCGCGTAGGGGAGGCGAGCAGTACTTC,CAARRGGEQYF
TRBJ2-7,TRBD2,TRBV11-2,.,TGTGCCAGCAGCTTAGATAGGGCTAGCGGGAGTCGGGAGCAGTACTTC,CASSLDRASGSREQYF
TRBJ1-2,.,TRBV27,.,TGTGCCAGCAGCCCTCAATTTTTAATCCGGGGCTACACCTTC,CASSPQFLIRGYTF